The present T cell receptor (beta chain) was sequenced within a study of control samples from healthy donors and cancer patients. Assay used: immunoSEQ multiplex PCR; TCRdb lists only in-frame clones, some missing. This sample has roughly 400,000 clones, with around nine tenths found just once. This clone was observed at least ten times. The source of this sequence is a man between 40 and 49 years old with head and neck cancer. Material for sequencing was PBMCs.

CDR3 sequence: CASSHRPGELFF. The CDR3 DNA sequence: TGTGCCAGCAGCCACCGGCCCGGGGAGCTGTTTTTT. This chain uses TRBV6-5 with TRBJ2-2; D gene unclear. CDR1 and CDR2 (germline): MNHEY, SVGAGI. V gave up 6 bases and J gave up 6 bases, with 8 bases separating them. This CDR3 has 12 residues.